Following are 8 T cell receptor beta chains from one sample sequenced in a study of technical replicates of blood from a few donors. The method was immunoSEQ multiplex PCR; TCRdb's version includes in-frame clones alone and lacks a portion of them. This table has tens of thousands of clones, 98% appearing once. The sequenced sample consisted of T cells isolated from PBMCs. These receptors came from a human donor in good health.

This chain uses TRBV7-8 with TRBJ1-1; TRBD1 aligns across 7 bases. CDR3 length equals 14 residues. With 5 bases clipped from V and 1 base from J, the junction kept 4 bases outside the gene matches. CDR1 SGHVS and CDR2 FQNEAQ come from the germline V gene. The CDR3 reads CASSKRTGNTEAFF. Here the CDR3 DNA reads TGTGCCAGCAGCAAACGGACAGGGAACACTGAAGCTTTCTTT.

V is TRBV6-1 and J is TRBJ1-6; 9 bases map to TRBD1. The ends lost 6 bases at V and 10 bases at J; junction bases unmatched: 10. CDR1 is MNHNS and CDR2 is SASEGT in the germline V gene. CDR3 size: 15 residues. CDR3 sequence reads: CASSDRDRDLSPLHF. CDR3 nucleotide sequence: TGTGCCAGCAGCGATAGGGACAGGGATTTATCACCCCTCCACTTT.

The CDR3 sequence: CASSVGTRDQETQYF. CDR3 DNA sequence: TGTGCCAGCAGCGTAGGGACTAGGGACCAAGAGACCCAGTACTTC. The chain has TRBV9 and TRBJ2-5; TRBD2 agrees at 7 bases. The J segment lost 0 bases and the V segment lost 0 bases, leaving 2 bases of the junction unmatched. This CDR3 has 15 amino acids. Germline lookup yields CDR1 SGDLS and CDR2 YYNGEE.

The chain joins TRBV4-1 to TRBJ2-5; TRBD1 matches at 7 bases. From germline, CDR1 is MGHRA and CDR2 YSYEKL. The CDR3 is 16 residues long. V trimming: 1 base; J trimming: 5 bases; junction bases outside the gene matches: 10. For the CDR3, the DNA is TGCGCCAGCAGCCAAGTGAGATCAGGGGGATGGGAGACCCAGTACTTC. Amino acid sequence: CASSQVRSGGWETQYF.

The CDR3 DNA is TGTGCCATCAGTGAGTCAGGGGAGAACACTGAAGCTTTCTTT. It translates to CAISESGENTEAFF. The rearrangement joins TRBV10-3 to TRBJ1-1, with D maybe TRBD1 (5 bases). Germline assignment: CDR1 ENHRY and CDR2 SYGVKD. V was pared by 0 bases and J by 1 base, with 6 bases between. This CDR3 has 14 amino acids.

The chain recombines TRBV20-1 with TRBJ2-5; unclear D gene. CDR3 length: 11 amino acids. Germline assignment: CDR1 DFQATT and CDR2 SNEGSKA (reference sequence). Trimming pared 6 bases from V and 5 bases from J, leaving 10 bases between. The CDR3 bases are TGCAGTGCAAAGCTAATGGAGACCCAGTACTTC. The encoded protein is CSAKLMETQYF.

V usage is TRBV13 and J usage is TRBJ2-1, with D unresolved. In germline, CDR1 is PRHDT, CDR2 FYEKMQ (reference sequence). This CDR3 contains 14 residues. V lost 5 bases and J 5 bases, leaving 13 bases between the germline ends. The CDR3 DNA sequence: TGTGCCAGCAGCCCACGTTATAGCCACAATGAGCAGTTCTTC. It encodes CASSPRYSHNEQFF. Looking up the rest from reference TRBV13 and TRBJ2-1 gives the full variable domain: AAGVIQSPRHLIKEKRETATLKCYPIPRHDTVYWYQQGPGQDPQFLISFYEKMQSDKGSIPDRFSAQQFSDYHSELNMSSLELGDSALYFCASSPRYSHNEQFFGPGTRLTVL.

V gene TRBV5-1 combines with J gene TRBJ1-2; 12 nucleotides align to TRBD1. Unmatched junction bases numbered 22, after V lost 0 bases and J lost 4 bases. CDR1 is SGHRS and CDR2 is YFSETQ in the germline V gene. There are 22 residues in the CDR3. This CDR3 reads CASSLDPWDRGRDSTLAYGYTF. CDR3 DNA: TGCGCCAGCAGCTTGGATCCTTGGGACAGGGGGCGCGATTCTACACTCGCCTATGGCTACACCTTC.